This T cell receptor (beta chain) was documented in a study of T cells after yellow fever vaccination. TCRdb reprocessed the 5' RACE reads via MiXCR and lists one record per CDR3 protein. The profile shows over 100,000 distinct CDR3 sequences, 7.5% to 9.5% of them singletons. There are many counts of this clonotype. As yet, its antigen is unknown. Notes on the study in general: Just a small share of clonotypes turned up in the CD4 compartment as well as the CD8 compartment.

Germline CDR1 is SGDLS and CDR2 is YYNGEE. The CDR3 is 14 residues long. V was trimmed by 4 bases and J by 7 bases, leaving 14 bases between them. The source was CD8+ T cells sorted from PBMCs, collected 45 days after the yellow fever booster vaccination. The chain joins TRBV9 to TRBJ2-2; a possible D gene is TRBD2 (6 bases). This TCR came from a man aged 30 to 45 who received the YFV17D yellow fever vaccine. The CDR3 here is CASSNGGAYGELFF. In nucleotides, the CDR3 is TGTGCCAGCAGCAACGGGGGTGCTTACGGGGAGCTGTTTTTT.